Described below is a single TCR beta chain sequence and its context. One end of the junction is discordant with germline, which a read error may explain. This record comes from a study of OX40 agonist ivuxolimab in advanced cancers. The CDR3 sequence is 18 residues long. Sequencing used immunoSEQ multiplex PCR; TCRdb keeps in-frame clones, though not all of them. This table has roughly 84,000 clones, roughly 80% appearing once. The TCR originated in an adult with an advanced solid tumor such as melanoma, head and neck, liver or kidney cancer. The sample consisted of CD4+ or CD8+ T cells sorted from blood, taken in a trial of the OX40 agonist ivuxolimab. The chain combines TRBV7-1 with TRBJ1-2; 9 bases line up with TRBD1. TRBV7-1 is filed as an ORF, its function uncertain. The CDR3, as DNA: TGCGCCAGCAGCCACGCGGCGTTATGGGACAGGGAGGGCTATGGCTACACCTTC. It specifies CASSHAALWDREGYGYTF.